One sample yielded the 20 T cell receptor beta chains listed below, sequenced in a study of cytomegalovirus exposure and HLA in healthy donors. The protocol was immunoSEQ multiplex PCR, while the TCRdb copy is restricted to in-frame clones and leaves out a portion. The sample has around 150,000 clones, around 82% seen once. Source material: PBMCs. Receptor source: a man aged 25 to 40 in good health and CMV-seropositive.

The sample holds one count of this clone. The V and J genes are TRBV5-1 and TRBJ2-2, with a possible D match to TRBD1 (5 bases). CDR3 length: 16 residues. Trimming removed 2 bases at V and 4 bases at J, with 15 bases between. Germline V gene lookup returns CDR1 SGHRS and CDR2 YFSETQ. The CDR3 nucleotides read TGCGCCAGCAGCTTAGGCAGGGAAGTTGTCACCGGGGAGCTGTTTTTT. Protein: CASSLGREVVTGELFF.

CDR3 loop: CASSLSRARGRGGTKNIQYF. CDR3 nucleotide sequence: TGTGCCAGCAGCCTATCTCGGGCCAGGGGAAGAGGTGGGACCAAAAACATTCAGTACTTC. This chain links TRBV27 with TRBJ2-4, with TRBD1 as a possible D gene (6 bases). V lost 6 bases and J lost 2, with 29 bases in between. Germline V CDR1 and CDR2: MNHEY, SMNVEV (reference sequence). The CDR3 runs to 20 residues.

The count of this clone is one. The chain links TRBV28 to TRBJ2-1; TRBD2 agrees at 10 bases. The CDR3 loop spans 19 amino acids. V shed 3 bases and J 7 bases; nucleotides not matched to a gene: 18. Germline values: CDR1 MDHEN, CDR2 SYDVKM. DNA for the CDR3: TGTGCCAGCAGTTTGTCTCGCCACCTTTCTAGCGGGAGTCGGAATGAGCAGTTCTTC. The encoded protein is CASSLSRHLSSGSRNEQFF.

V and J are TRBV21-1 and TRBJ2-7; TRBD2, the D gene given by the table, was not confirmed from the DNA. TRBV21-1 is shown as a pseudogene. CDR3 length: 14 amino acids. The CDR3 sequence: CASSQRGLGYEQYF. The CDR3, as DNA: TGTGCCAGCAGCCAAAGGGGACTGGGCTACGAGCAGTACTTC.

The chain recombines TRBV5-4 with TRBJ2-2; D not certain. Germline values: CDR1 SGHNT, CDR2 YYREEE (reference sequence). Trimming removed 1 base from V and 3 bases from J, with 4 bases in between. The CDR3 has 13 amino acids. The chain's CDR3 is CASSLLDTGELFF. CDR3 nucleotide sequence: TGTGCCAGCAGCTTGTTAGACACCGGGGAGCTGTTTTTT.

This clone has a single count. CDR3 DNA: TGTGCCAGCAGAGTAACCGGGACAGGGGCACTATCTGGGGCCAACGTCCTGACTTTC. Its protein product is CASRVTGTGALSGANVLTF. The chain links TRBV2 to TRBJ2-6, with TRBD1 matching 10 bases. V lost 6 bases, J lost 1 base, and 12 bases stayed unmatched. The CDR3 spans 19 residues. Germline V gives CDR1 SNHLY, CDR2 FYNNEI.

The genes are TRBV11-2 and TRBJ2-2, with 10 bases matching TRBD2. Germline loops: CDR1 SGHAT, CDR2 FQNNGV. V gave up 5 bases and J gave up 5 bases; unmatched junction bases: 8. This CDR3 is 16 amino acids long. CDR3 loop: CASSPRLLAGTGELFF. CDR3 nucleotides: TGTGCCAGCAGCCCTCGTCTACTAGCGGGGACCGGGGAGCTGTTTTTT. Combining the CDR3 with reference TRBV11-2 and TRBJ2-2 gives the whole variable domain EAGVAQSPRYKIIEKRQSVAFWCNPISGHATLYWYQQILGQGPKLLIQFQNNGVVDDSQLPKDRFSAERLKGVDSTLKIQPAKLEDSAVYLCASSPRLLAGTGELFFGEGSRLTVL.

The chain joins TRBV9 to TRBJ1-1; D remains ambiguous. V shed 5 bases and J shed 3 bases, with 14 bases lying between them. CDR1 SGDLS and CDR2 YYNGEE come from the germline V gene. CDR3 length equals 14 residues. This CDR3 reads CASSRERMDTEAFF. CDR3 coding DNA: TGTGCCAGCAGTCGAGAGAGGATGGACACTGAAGCTTTCTTT.

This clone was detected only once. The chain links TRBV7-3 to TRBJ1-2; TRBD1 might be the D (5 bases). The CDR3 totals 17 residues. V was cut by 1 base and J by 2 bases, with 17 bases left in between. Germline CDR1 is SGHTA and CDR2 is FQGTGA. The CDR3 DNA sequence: TGTGCCAGCAGCTTAAGGGGCGGGGACGGACTAAACTATGGCTACACCTTC. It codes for CASSLRGGDGLNYGYTF.

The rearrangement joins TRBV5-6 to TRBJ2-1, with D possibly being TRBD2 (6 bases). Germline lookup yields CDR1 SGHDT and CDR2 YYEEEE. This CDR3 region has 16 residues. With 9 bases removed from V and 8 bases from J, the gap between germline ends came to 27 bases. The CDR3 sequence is CATTWGYMGGGDEQFF. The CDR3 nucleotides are TGTGCCACCACTTGGGGCTACATGGGGGGTGGAGATGAGCAGTTCTTC.

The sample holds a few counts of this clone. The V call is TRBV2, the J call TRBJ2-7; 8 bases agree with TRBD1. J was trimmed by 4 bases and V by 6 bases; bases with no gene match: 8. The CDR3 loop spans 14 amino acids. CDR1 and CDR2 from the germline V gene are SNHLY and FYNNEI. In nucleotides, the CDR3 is TGTGCCAGCAGCCGACAGGGGACCTCTTACGAGCAGTACTTC. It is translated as CASSRQGTSYEQYF. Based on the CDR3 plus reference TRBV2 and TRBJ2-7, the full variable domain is EPEVTQTPSHQVTQMGQEVILRCVPISNHLYFYWYRQILGQKVEFLVSFYNNEISEKSEIFDDQFSVERPDGSNFTLKIRSTKLEDSAMYFCASSRQGTSYEQYFGPGTRLTVT.

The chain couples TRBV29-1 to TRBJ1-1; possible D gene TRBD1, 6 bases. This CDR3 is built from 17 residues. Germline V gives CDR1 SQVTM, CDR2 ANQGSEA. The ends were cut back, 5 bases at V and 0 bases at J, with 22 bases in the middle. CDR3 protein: CSVQDGVKGGMNTEAFF. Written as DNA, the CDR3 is TGCAGCGTTCAGGACGGAGTGAAGGGGGGGATGAACACTGAAGCTTTCTTT. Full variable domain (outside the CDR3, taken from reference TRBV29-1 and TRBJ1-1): SAVISQKPSRDICQRGTSLTIQCQVDSQVTMMFWYRQQPGQSLTLIATANQGSEATYESGFVIDKFPISRPNLTFSTLTVSNMSPEDSSIYLCSVQDGVKGGMNTEAFFGQGTRLTVV.

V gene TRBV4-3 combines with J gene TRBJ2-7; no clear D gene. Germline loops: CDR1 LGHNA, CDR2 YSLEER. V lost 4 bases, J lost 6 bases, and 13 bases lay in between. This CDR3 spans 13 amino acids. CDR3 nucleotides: TGCGCCAGCAGCCTCTCCCTGTACGGCGAGCAGTACTTC. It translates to CASSLSLYGEQYF.

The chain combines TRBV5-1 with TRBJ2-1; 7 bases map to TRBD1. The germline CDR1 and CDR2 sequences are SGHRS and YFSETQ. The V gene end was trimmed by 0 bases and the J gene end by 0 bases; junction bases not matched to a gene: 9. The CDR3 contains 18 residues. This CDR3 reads CASSLARDSSSSYNEQFF. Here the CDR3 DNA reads TGCGCCAGCAGCTTGGCGAGGGACAGTTCCAGCTCCTACAATGAGCAGTTCTTC.

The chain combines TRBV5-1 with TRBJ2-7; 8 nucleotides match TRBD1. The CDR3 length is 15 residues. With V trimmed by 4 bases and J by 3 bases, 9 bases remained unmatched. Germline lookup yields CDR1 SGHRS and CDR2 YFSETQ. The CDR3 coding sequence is TGCGCCAGCAGCCCAGAGGGGACAGGTCTCTACGAGCAGTACTTC. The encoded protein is CASSPEGTGLYEQYF. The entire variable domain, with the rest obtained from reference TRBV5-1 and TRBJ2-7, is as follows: KAGVTQTPRYLIKTRGQQVTLSCSPISGHRSVSWYQQTPGQGLQFLFEYFSETQRNKGNFPGRFSGRQFSNSRSEMNVSTLELGDSALYLCASSPEGTGLYEQYFGPGTRLTVT.

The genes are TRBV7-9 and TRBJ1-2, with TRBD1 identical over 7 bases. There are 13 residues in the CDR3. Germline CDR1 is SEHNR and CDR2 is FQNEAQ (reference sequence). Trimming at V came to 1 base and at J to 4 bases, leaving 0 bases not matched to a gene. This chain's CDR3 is CASSLGDSYGYTF. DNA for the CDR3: TGTGCCAGCAGCTTAGGGGACAGCTATGGCTACACCTTC.

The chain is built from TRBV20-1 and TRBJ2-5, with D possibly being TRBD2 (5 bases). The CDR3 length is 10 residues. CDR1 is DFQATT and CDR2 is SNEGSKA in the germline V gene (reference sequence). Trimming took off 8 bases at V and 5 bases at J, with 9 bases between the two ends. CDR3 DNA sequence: TGCAGTCTCGGCGGGGAGACCCAGTACTTC. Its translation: CSLGGETQYF.

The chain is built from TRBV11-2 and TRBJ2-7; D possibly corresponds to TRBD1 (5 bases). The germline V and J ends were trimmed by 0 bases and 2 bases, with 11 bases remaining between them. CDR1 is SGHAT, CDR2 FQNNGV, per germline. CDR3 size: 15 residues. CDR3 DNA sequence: TGTGCCAGCAGCTTAGAGGTAGGCAGGGCCTACGAGCAGTACTTC. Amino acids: CASSLEVGRAYEQYF. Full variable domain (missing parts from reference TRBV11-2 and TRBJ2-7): EAGVAQSPRYKIIEKRQSVAFWCNPISGHATLYWYQQILGQGPKLLIQFQNNGVVDDSQLPKDRFSAERLKGVDSTLKIQPAKLEDSAVYLCASSLEVGRAYEQYFGPGTRLTVT.

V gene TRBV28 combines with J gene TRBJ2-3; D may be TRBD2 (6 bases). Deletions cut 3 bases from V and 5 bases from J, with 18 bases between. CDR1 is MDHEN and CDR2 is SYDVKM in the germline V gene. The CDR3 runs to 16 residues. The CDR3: CASSLVGGLAEDTQYF. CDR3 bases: TGTGCCAGCAGTTTGGTGGGGGGATTGGCGGAAGATACGCAGTATTTT.

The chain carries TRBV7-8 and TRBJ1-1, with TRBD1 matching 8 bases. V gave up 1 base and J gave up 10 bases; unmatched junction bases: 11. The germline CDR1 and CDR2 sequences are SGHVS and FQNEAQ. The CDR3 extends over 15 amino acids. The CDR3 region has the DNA TGTGCCAGCAGCTTAGAGGCTCAGGGGGCAGGGGGAGCTTTCTTT. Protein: CASSLEAQGAGGAFF.